Listed below are T cell receptor beta chains from one sample, sequenced in a study of T cells after yellow fever vaccination. MiXCR, run by TCRdb on the 5' RACE reads, gives a single entry per CDR3 protein. In the table there are roughly 520,000 distinct CDR3 sequences, roughly a fifth of which are singletons. The sample here was PBMCs, taken roughly 20 days after the first yellow fever vaccination. The receptors were sampled from a man between 18 and 29 years old who received the YFV17D yellow fever vaccine. Each CDR3 is given with its conserved first and last residue.

V,CDR3
TRBV6-2/TRBV6-3,CASSSRGGRAGELFF
TRBV4-3,CASSQRGGQVAAFF
TRBV9,CASSEPGTGGEETQYF
TRBV28,CASSLNQGLDIQYF
TRBV20-1,CSGPIQVGTDTQYF
TRBV5-5,CASSRPPRGREQYF
TRBV9,CASSVEGSKTFNYGYTF
TRBV19,CASRSQGAIPSTDTQYF
TRBV14,CASSQDPYEQYF
TRBV7-9,CASSPPGHSGNTIYF
TRBV19,CASSIRTLSRGYTF
TRBV7-6,CASSSGASEQYF
TRBV29-1,CSVERGEAEQFF
TRBV27,CASSPWIRAPLHF
TRBV5-1,CASSTGQNTGELFF
TRBV11-2,CASSLVGEGTDTQYF
TRBV4-1,CASSQDWGPSEQYF
TRBV30,CAWSKTLAGEQFF
TRBV5-4,CASSWRYRNTEAFF
TRBV18,CASSPKTLNYGYTF
TRBV29-1,CSVEDGTGELFF
TRBV3-1,CASSQGLAGNNEQFF
TRBV29-1,CSVARGSAYEQYF
TRBV4-2,CASSQDGAGSSYEQYF
TRBV10-3,CAIGAYNEQFF
TRBV10-3,CAISGTHNEQFF
TRBV5-1,CASSGPGTGVRQYF
TRBV19,CASSSRQSGYTF
TRBV27,CASSPNTVISNQPQHF
TRBV20-1,CSARDGAGSSYNEQFF
TRBV19,CASSKGAGNSPLHF
TRBV20-1,CSASPAGQETQYF
TRBV7-9,CASSLVAGGLVYEQYF
TRBV7-8,CASSSTPYEQYF
TRBV7-8,CASSPKSGLGTEAFF
TRBV12-3/TRBV12-4,CAASQGGDEAFF
TRBV4-1,CASSALPDRGEFGTDTQYF
TRBV27,CASSLFGGPEAFF
TRBV4-2,CASSQAGGKAFF
TRBV4-1,CASSNIVSGGEQFF
TRBV7-2,CASGSSRVSPLHF
TRBV18,CASSAGGLSSYEQYF
TRBV20-1,CSARDRVFTNTGELFF
TRBV5-1,CASSGLNPGATEAFF
TRBV24-1,CATSDSRRAGGEKETQYF
TRBV5-1,CASSGTGTVSTGELFF
TRBV15,CATSRGGRPQPF
TRBV7-6,CASTSGTSSTDTQYF
TRBV11-2,CASSFGGAHNEQFF